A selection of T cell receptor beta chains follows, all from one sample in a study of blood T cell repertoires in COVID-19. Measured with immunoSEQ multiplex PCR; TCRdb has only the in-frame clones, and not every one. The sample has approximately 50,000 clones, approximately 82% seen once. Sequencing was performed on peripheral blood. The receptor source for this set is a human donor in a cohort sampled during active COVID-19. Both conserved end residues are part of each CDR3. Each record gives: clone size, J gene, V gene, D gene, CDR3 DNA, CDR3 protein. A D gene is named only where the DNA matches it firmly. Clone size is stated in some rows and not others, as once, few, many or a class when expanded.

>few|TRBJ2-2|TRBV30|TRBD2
TGTGCCTGGAGTGTACTAGCGGGGGGCACCGGGGAGCTGTTTTTT
CAWSVLAGGTGELFF
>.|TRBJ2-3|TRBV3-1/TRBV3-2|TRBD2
TGTGCCAGCAGCCGAGGAAAAAGCGGGGTGGCAGATACGCAGTATTTT
CASSRGKSGVADTQYF
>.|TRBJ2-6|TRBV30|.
TGTGCCTGGAGTGTAGGGCAGGGTCTCGGGGCCAACGTCCTGACTTTC
CAWSVGQGLGANVLTF
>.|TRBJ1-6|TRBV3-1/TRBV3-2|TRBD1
TGTGCCAGCAGCGGATTGGGACAGGGGGGCCGATCACCCCTCCACTTT
CASSGLGQGGRSPLHF
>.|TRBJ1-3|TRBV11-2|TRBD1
TGTGCCAGCAGCTTCGGGACAGGGGGCTCTGGAAACACCATATATTTT
CASSFGTGGSGNTIYF
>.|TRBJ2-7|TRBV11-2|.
TGTGCCAGCAGCTTAGCGGGTCACGAGCAGTACTTC
CASSLAGHEQYF
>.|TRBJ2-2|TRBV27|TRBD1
TGTGCCAGCAGTTTATCGCAGGGGGTAAGGGGCACCGGGGAGCTGTTTTTT
CASSLSQGVRGTGELFF
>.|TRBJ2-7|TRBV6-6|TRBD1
TGTGCCAGCAGTTACCGGGACAGGGTTAGCGAGCAGTACTTC
CASSYRDRVSEQYF
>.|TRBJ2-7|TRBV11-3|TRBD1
TGTGCCAGCAGCCCAGGACAGGCTTCCAACGAGCAGTACTTC
CASSPGQASNEQYF
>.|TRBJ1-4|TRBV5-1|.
TGCGCCAGCAGCTTGTTCCTAGGTGGTAATAATGAAAAACTGTTTTTT
CASSLFLGGNNEKLFF
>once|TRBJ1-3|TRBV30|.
TGTGCCTGGGCCCTTCGGGGGGGAAACACCATATATTTT
CAWALRGGNTIYF
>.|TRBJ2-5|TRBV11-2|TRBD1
TGTGCCACCCAAATCAGGGGGCAGGAGACCCAGTACTTC
CATQIRGQETQYF
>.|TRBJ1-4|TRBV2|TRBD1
TGTGCCAGCAGATCGGGACAGGGCTTTGAAAAACTGTTTTTT
CASRSGQGFEKLFF
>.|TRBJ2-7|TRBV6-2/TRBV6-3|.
TGTGCCAGCAGCGACTTTGGGACTGCATACTACGAGCAGTACTTC
CASSDFGTAYYEQYF
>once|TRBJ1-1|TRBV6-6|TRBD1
TGTGCCAGCAGTGGTACAGGGGAATGGACTGAAGCTTTCTTT
CASSGTGEWTEAFF
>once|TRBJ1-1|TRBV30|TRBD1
TGTGCCTGGAGTGCCGGGACAGACGGCACTGAAGCTTTCTTT
CAWSAGTDGTEAFF
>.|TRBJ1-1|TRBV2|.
TGTGCCTCCCAAGCGGGGTCGAACACTGAAGCTTTCTTT
CASQAGSNTEAFF
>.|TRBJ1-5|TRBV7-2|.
TGTGCCAGCAGCTTCGCCGCCGGGAACAATCAGCCCCAGCATTTT
CASSFAAGNNQPQHF
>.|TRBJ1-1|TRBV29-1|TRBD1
TGCAGCGTAGACAGGGAGTTCACTGAAGCTTTCTTT
CSVDREFTEAFF
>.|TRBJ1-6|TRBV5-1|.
TGCGCCAGCAGCTTTGGGGGGGCGCGGAATTCACCCCTCCACTTT
CASSFGGARNSPLHF
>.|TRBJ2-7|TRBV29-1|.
TGCAGCGTCGGACAGAGCTCCTACGAGCAGTACTTC
CSVGQSSYEQYF
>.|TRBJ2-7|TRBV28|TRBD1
TGTGCCAGCAGTTCCTCAAGGACAGGTCGCGAGCAGTACTTC
CASSSSRTGREQYF